These 21 T cell receptor beta chains were all obtained from the same sample, sequenced in a study of T cell repertoires in cytomegalovirus infection. MiXCR, run by TCRdb on the reads, gives a single entry per CDR3 protein. There are 200,000 to 300,000 distinct CDR3 sequences in the sample; roughly 9% occur only once, and around 16% lies in the top ten. The specimen sequenced was PBMCs. These TCRs come from a human donor in good health (CMV status not recorded). Some clones in this sample may be carry-over from other donors' samples.

This clonotype was recorded many times. The rearrangement joins TRBV7-2 to TRBJ2-7; the match to TRBD2 covers 7 bases. There are 16 residues in the CDR3. The germline V gene has CDR1 SGHTA and CDR2 FQGNSA. V was clipped by 5 bases and J by 0 bases; unmatched bases: 10. The CDR3 DNA is TGTGCCAGCAGCCTGAGTAGCGGGCGAAGCTCCTACGAGCAGTACTTC. Protein product: CASSLSSGRSSYEQYF.

This clonotype has at least ten counts. CDR3 coding DNA: TGCAGCGTGCGGACAGGTGGTCAAAAACTGTTTTTT. Translation gives CSVRTGGQKLFF. This sequence joins TRBV29-1 and TRBJ1-4; 7 bases are shared with TRBD1. Germline CDR1 is SQVTM and CDR2 is ANQGSEA. The CDR3 has 12 amino acids. The junction had 7 bases not matched to a gene; V was cut back by 6 bases and J by 9 bases.

This clonotype was counted many times. The chain carries TRBV6-2 or TRBV6-3 and TRBJ2-1; TRBD2 matches 13 bases. The V gene end was trimmed by 5 bases and the J gene end by 9 bases; junction bases not matched to a gene: 7. This CDR3 region has 15 residues. Per germline, CDR1 MNHEY and CDR2 SVGEGT. The CDR3 here is CASSQPGLAGFEQFF. Here the CDR3 DNA reads TGTGCCAGCAGTCAACCGGGACTAGCGGGATTTGAGCAGTTCTTC.

Notes on this clonotype: Compared with germline, one end of the junction differs, possibly owing to a read error. The CDR3 coding sequence is TGTGCCTTCAGTAAGACAGGGAGTGAGACCCAGTACTTC. Translated, it gives CAFSKTGSETQYF. The rearrangement joins TRBV10-3 to TRBJ2-5; 7 nucleotides line up with TRBD1. CDR1 and CDR2 (germline): ENHRY, SYGVKD. The CDR3 covers 13 residues.

In its sample, this clonotype was seen many times. This sequence joins TRBV7-2 and TRBJ1-4; D remains ambiguous. Trimming left V 3 bases short and J 7 bases short, with 9 bases between. The CDR3 extends over 13 amino acids. CDR1 and CDR2 (germline): SGHTA, FQGNSA. The DNA for the CDR3 is TGTGCCAGCAGCTTCCGGGGAGCTGAAAAACTGTTTTTT. Its protein is CASSFRGAEKLFF.

This clonotype has ten or more counts. This chain connects TRBV7-2 to TRBJ2-1, with 8 bases aligning to TRBD1. This CDR3 region has 15 residues. Germline V gene sequence: CDR1 SGHTA, CDR2 FQGNSA. The trim removed 5 bases at V and 5 bases at J, leaving 8 bases unmatched. Written as DNA, the CDR3 is TGTGCCAGCAGCCCCAGGGGGCAAGGGAACAATGAGCAGTTCTTC. Translation gives CASSPRGQGNNEQFF. Filled out from reference TRBV7-2 and TRBJ2-1, the complete variable domain reads GAGVSQSPSNKVTEKGKDVELRCDPISGHTALYWYRQSLGQGLEFLIYFQGNSAPDKSGLPSDRFSAERTGGSVSTLTIQRTQQEDSAVYLCASSPRGQGNNEQFFGPGTRLTVL.

This clonotype was recorded at least ten times. The rearrangement uses TRBV7-2 and TRBJ2-7; D possibly corresponds to TRBD2 (7 bases). The CDR3 has 14 residues. Germline V gene data show CDR1 as SGHTA and CDR2 as FQGNSA. Trimming stripped 6 bases from V and 6 bases from J, with 18 bases between. For the CDR3, the DNA is TGTGCCAGCAGGGATGGGGGGGCCCCCAGCGAGCAGTACTTC. Amino acid sequence: CASRDGGAPSEQYF. Using reference TRBV7-2 and TRBJ2-7 for the parts outside the CDR3, the full variable domain is GAGVSQSPSNKVTEKGKDVELRCDPISGHTALYWYRQSLGQGLEFLIYFQGNSAPDKSGLPSDRFSAERTGGSVSTLTIQRTQQEDSAVYLCASRDGGAPSEQYFGPGTRLTVT.

This clonotype was found many times. The chain carries TRBV7-2 and TRBJ2-7; 10 bases are a match to TRBD1. Germline loops: CDR1 SGHTA, CDR2 FQGNSA. The CDR3 is 16 residues long. J was trimmed by 2 bases and V by 2 bases; bases with no gene match: 6. CDR3 sequence: CASSLIGTGATYEQYF. The CDR3 coding sequence is TGTGCCAGCAGCTTAATCGGGACAGGGGCTACCTACGAGCAGTACTTC.

This clonotype has at least ten counts. J is TRBJ1-2 and V is TRBV7-6, with a possible D match to TRBD1 (6 bases). V lost 5 bases and J lost 7, with 26 bases in between. CDR1 and CDR2 from the germline V gene are SGHVS and FNYEAQ. The CDR3 loop spans 17 amino acids. CDR3 protein: CASSRQPDGGRPGGYTF. CDR3 in DNA: TGTGCCAGCAGCCGTCAGCCGGACGGGGGCCGACCCGGTGGCTACACCTTC.

This clonotype was counted many times. The chain recombines TRBV7-2 with TRBJ1-2; TRBD1 matches 9 bases. The CDR3 sequence is 16 residues long. V lost 5 bases, J lost 4 bases, and 11 bases stayed unmatched. Germline V gene data show CDR1 as SGHTA and CDR2 as FQGNSA. This CDR3 reads CASSEDGQGTIYGYTF. In DNA, the CDR3 is TGTGCCAGCAGCGAAGATGGACAGGGGACGATCTATGGCTACACCTTC.

This clonotype was counted many times. The rearrangement links TRBV7-2 to TRBJ1-6; no firm D call. V lost 5 bases to trimming and J lost 6 bases, with 14 bases between them. The CDR3 is 15 amino acids. Germline assignment: CDR1 SGHTA and CDR2 FQGNSA. CDR3 residues: CASSPQPGPNSPLHF. CDR3 nucleotide sequence: TGTGCCAGCAGCCCGCAACCGGGCCCTAATTCACCCCTCCACTTT.

This chain joins TRBV20-1 and TRBJ2-7, with D uncertain. Trimming took 2 bases from V and 3 from J, leaving 8 bases between them. The germline V gene encodes CDR1 DFQATT and CDR2 SNEGSKA (reference sequence). The CDR3 totals 12 residues. CDR3 loop: CSARNPVYEQYF. For the CDR3, the DNA is TGCAGTGCTAGAAATCCGGTCTACGAGCAGTACTTC.

This clonotype was observed at least ten times. V usage is TRBV6-2 or TRBV6-3 and J usage is TRBJ2-1; D tentatively fits TRBD1 or TRBD2 (5 bases each). Germline V gene lookup returns CDR1 MNHEY and CDR2 SVGEGT. This CDR3 comprises 13 residues. The V end lost 8 bases, the J end lost 4 bases, and 12 bases lay between the germline ends. CDR3 sequence reads: CASEGFDYNEQFF. The DNA of the CDR3 is TGTGCCAGCGAGGGGTTTGATTACAATGAGCAGTTCTTC.

The V gene is TRBV19, the J gene TRBJ1-5, with a weak D call TRBD1 (6 bases). The germline V gene encodes CDR1 LNHDA and CDR2 SQIVND (reference sequence). V was shortened by 7 bases and J by 1 base, with 11 bases between the two germline ends. The CDR3 extends over 14 amino acids. CDR3 DNA sequence: TGTGCCAGTACCCCGGACAGAAGCAATCAGCCCCAGCATTTT. Encoded protein: CASTPDRSNQPQHF.

This clonotype occurred many times. The V and J genes are TRBV27 and TRBJ1-5; TRBD1 aligns across 8 bases. The CDR3 is made up of 17 amino acids. After removal of 5 bases from V and 7 bases from J, the junction contained 16 bases not matched to a gene. Germline V gene lookup returns CDR1 MNHEY and CDR2 SMNVEV (reference sequence). DNA of the CDR3: TGTGCCAGCAGTCCCCATCGACAGGGGTTAGTAGGCCAGCCCCAGCATTTT. Protein: CASSPHRQGLVGQPQHF.

This clonotype occurred many times. V is TRBV7-8 and J is TRBJ1-2; the D is unclear. The CDR3 extends over 15 amino acids. Germline CDR1 SGHVS, CDR2 FQNEAQ. V was cut by 5 bases and J by 4 bases, with 17 bases left in between. The CDR3 sequence: CASSPRADLPYGYTF. The DNA for the CDR3 is TGTGCCAGCAGCCCTCGGGCTGACCTCCCCTATGGCTACACCTTC.

This clonotype showed up many times. J is TRBJ2-7 and V is TRBV20-1, with TRBD2 as a possible D gene (6 bases). Looked up from germline, CDR1 is DFQATT and CDR2 is SNEGSKA (reference sequence). V gave up 3 bases and J gave up 4 bases, with 19 bases separating them. The CDR3 extends over 15 amino acids. CDR3 DNA sequence: TGCAGTGCTAGCCCCCGGGGCGGGGCTAATTACGAGCAGTACTTC. It translates to CSASPRGGANYEQYF.

The V and J genes are TRBV5-1 and TRBJ2-7; D remains unclear. The CDR3 spans 14 residues. CDR1 is SGHRS and CDR2 is YFSETQ in the germline V gene. The V and J ends lost 4 bases and 2 bases respectively, with 13 bases between them. For the CDR3, the DNA is TGCGCCAGCAGCGGTGGGGTTGGGACCTACGAGCAGTACTTC. This translates into CASSGGVGTYEQYF.

This clonotype was picked up many times. The V call is TRBV6-6, the J call TRBJ1-5, with 9 bases matching TRBD1. Looked up from germline, CDR1 is MNHNY and CDR2 is SVGAGI (reference sequence). The V gene end was trimmed by 5 bases and the J gene end by 5 bases; junction bases not matched to a gene: 4. The length of the CDR3 is 14 residues. The CDR3 DNA reads as TGTGCCAGCAGTGGGACAGGGCGATATCAGCCCCAGCATTTT. Protein product: CASSGTGRYQPQHF.

This clonotype turned up a few times. The chain links TRBV7-9 to TRBJ2-1; tentative D call: TRBD2 (5 bases). CDR1 is SEHNR and CDR2 is FQNEAQ in the germline V gene (reference sequence). The CDR3 runs 15 residues. Between the trimmed V and J ends, which lost 5 bases and 8 bases, there was a span of 19 bases. The CDR3 nucleotides are TGTGCCAGCAGCGGAGGTGTCAGGCAGATGGATGAGCAGTTCTTC. It specifies CASSGGVRQMDEQFF.

CDR3 sequence: CASSPPGQGSRTF. The CDR3 region has the DNA TGTGCCAGCAGCCCCCCGGGACAGGGTTCGCGCACCTTC. The chain has TRBV28 and TRBJ1-2; 9 bases match TRBD1. Germline V lookup: CDR1 MDHEN, CDR2 SYDVKM. V was clipped by 6 bases and J by 13 bases; unmatched bases: 12. The CDR3 is made up of 13 amino acids.